This record concerns one T cell receptor beta chain sequence. Its specificity is unknown. The data derive from a study of CD8+CD57+ T cells in acquired aplastic anemia. Study information: Sorted CD4+ and CD8+ cells yielded about 3.1 ug of DNA on average.

Genomic DNA, the template, was used for profiling of the TCR beta VDJ and CDR3. TCRdb redid the calling of the reads with MiXCR, one entry per CDR3 protein. The table shows around 200,000 distinct CDR3 sequences, with 60% to 65% occurring only once. Study results and caveats: With respect to CD8+ Simpson's diversity, patients and controls did not differ significantly.

Per the germline V gene, CDR1 is LNHNV and CDR2 is YYDKDF (reference sequence). The CDR3 has 15 amino acids. V was clipped by 0 bases and J by 3 bases; unmatched bases: 4. This sequence joins TRBV15 and TRBJ2-7, with 8 positions matching TRBD2. Sequenced: sorted CD4+, CD8+, or CD8+CD57+ T cells (not recorded which) from PBMCs. The source is a human donor in good health. CDR3 sequence reads: CATSRDREGDYEQYF. The CDR3 region has the DNA TGTGCCACCAGCAGAGATCGGGAGGGAGACTACGAGCAGTACTTC. Complete variable domain (other parts from reference TRBV15 and TRBJ2-7): DAMVIQNPRYQVTQFGKPVTLSCSQTLNHNVMYWYQQKSSQAPKLLFHYYDKDFNNEADTPDNFQSRRPNTSFCFLDIRSPGLGDTAMYLCATSRDREGDYEQYFGPGTRLTVT.